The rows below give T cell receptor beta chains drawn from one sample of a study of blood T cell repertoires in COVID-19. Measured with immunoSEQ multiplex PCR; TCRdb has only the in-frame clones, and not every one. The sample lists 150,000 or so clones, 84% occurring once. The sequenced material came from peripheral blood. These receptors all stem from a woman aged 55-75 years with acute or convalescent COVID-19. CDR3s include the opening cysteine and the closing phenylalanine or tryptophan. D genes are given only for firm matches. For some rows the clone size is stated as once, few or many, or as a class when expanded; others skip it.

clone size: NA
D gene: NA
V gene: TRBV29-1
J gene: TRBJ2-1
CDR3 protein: CSVEAAILPRNEQFF
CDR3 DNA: TGCAGCGTTGAAGCCGCCATCCTGCCTCGGAATGAGCAGTTCTTC

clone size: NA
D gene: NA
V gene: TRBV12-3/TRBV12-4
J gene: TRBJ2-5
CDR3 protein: CASSLVEETQYF
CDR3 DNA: TGTGCCAGCAGTTTAGTAGAGGAGACCCAGTACTTC

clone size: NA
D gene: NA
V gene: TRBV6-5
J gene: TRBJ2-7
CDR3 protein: CASSFGSSPGGEQYF
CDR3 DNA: TGTGCCAGCAGTTTTGGGAGTTCGCCCGGAGGCGAGCAGTACTTC

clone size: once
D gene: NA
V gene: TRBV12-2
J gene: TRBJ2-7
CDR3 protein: CASRLVSWQASYEQYF
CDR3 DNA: TGTGCAAGTCGCTTAGTCTCTTGGCAGGCCTCCTACGAGCAGTACTTC

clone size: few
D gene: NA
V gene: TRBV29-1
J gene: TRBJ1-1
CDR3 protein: CSAATGMNTEAFF
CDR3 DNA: TGCAGCGCCGCGACCGGGATGAACACTGAAGCTTTCTTT

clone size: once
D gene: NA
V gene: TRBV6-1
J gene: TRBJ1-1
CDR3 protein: CASSDQGYTEAFF
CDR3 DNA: TGTGCCAGCAGTGATCAGGGGTACACTGAAGCTTTCTTT

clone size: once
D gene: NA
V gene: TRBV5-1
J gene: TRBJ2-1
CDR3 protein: CASSSDARRGNEQFF
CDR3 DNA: TGCGCCAGCAGCTCGGACGCCCGACGGGGCAATGAGCAGTTCTTC

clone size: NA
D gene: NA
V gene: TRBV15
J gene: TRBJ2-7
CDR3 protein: CATSRARASVGAQYF
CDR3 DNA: TGTGCCACCAGCAGAGCGCGAGCGTCAGTGGGGGCGCAGTACTTC

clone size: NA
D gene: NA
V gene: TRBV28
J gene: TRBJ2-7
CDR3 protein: CATFNTYEQYF
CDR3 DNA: TGTGCCACCTTTAATACCTACGAGCAGTACTTC

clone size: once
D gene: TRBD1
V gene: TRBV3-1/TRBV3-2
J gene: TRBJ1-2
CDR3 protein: CASSHPGQGARGYTF
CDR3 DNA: TGTGCCAGCAGCCACCCCGGGCAGGGGGCGCGCGGCTACACCTTC

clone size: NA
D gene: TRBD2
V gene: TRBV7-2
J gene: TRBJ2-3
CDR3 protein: CASSFRLAGVTDTQYF
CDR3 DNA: TGTGCCAGCAGCTTTCGACTAGCGGGAGTAACAGATACGCAGTATTTT

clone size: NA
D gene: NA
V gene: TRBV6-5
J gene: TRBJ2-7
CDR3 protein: CASSYSYQDPYEQYF
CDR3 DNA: TGTGCCAGCAGTTACTCATATCAGGATCCCTACGAGCAGTACTTC

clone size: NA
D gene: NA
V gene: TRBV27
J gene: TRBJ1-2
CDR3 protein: CASSPIGGGNGYTF
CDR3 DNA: TGTGCCAGCAGCCCCATCGGGGGAGGGAATGGCTACACCTTC

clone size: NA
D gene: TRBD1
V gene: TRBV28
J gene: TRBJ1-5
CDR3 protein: CASSLYRSGGSNQPQHF
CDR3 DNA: TGTGCCAGCAGTTTATACCGATCAGGGGGCTCCAATCAGCCCCAGCATTTT

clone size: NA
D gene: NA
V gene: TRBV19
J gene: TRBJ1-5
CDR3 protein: CASSSSGGVNQPQHF
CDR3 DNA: TGTGCCAGTAGTTCCTCGGGGGGGGTTAATCAGCCCCAGCATTTT

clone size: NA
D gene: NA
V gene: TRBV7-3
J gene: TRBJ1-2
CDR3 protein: CASSLRAAGGSYGYTF
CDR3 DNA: TGTGCCAGCAGCTTAAGGGCGGCCGGGGGTAGCTATGGCTACACCTTC

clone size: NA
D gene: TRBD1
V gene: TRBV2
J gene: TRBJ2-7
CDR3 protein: CASSGQGPYEQYF
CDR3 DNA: TGTGCCAGCAGTGGACAGGGCCCTTACGAGCAGTACTTC

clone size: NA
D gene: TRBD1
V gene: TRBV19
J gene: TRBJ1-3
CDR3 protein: CASSIPTGAGNTIYF
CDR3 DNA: TGTGCCAGTAGTATCCCGACAGGGGCGGGAAACACCATATATTTT

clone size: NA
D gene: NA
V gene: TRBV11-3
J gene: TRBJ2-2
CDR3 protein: CASSSREMNTGELFF
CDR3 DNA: TGTGCCAGCAGCTCCCGGGAAATGAACACCGGGGAGCTGTTTTTT

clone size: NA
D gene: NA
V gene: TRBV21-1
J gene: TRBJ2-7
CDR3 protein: CASSNNGQGRPIGQYF
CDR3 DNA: TGTGCCAGCAGCAATAACGGACAGGGGAGGCCTATAGGGCAGTACTTC

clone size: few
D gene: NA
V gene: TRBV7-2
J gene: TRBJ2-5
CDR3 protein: CASSLNALRETQYF
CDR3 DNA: TGTGCCAGCAGCTTGAACGCGCTCCGGGAGACCCAGTACTTC

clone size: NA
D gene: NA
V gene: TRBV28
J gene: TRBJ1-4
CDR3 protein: CASSLQGLYNEKLFF
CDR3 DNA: TGTGCCAGCAGCCTTCAGGGGCTCTACAATGAAAAACTGTTTTTT

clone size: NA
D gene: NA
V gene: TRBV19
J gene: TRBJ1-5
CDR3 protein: CASSHALRRTESNQPQHF
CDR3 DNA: TGTGCCAGTAGCCACGCGTTAAGGCGGACAGAAAGCAATCAGCCCCAGCATTTT

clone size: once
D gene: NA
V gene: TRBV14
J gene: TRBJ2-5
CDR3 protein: CASQGLGTQYF
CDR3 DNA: TGTGCCAGCCAGGGCTTGGGGACCCAGTACTTC

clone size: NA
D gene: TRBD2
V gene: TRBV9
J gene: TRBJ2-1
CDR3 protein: CASSTGLAGYNEQFF
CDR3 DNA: TGTGCCAGCAGCACGGGACTAGCCGGTTACAATGAGCAGTTCTTC

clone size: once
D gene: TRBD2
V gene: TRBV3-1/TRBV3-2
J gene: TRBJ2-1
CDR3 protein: CASSQGLAGGDEQFF
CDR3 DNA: TGTGCCAGCAGCCAGGGACTAGCGGGAGGGGATGAGCAGTTCTTC

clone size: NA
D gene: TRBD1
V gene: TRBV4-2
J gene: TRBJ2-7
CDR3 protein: CASSQAGQGHYEQYF
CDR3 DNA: TGTGCCAGCAGCCAAGCGGGACAGGGGCACTACGAGCAGTACTTC

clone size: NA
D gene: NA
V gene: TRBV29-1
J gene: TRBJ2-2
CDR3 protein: CSVDTPDTGELFF
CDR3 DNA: TGCAGCGTTGATACGCCGGACACCGGGGAGCTGTTTTTT

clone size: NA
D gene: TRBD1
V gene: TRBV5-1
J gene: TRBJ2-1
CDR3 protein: CASSLSQGSYNEQFF
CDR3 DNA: TGCGCCAGCAGCTTGTCACAGGGGTCCTACAATGAGCAGTTCTTC

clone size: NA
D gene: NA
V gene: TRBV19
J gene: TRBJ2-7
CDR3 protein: CASSILLDSYEQYF
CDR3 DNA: TGTGCCAGTAGTATACTATTGGACAGCTACGAGCAGTACTTC

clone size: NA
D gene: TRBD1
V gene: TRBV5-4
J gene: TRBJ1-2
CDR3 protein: CASSLGGSTGGGYGYTF
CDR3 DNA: TGTGCCAGCAGCTTGGGTGGGTCGACAGGGGGAGGCTATGGCTACACCTTC